This is a list of T cell receptor beta chains from one sample in a study of blood T cells in healthy people across ages. TCRdb called the 5' RACE reads again in MiXCR, with one record for every CDR3 protein. The sample contains 950,000 to 1,200,000 distinct CDR3 sequences, around two fifths of which appear only once. Sequencing was carried out using blood. Every receptor here comes from a man younger than 35 in good health. The CDR3 runs from the conserved cysteine through the conserved F or W. The D gene is left open where the match is weak. For some rows the clone size is stated as once, few or many, or as a class when expanded; others skip it.

J	size	V	D	length	DNA	CDR3
TRBJ1-1	few	TRBV5-1	NA	15	TGCGCCAGCAGCTTGGTCGGGGACCCACAGAGTGAAGCTTTCTTT	CASSLVGDPQSEAFF
TRBJ2-1	NA	TRBV7-9	NA	14	TGTGCCAACAGCTTAGAGGGGATCTACAATGAGCAGTTCTTC	CANSLEGIYNEQFF
TRBJ1-2	once	TRBV20-1	NA	11	TGCAGTGCCGAGAGGTCTTATGGCTACACCTTC	CSAERSYGYTF
TRBJ2-6	NA	TRBV4-2	NA	16	TGTGCCAGCAGCCAAGCCTGGGTCTCTGGGGCCAACGTCCTGACTTTC	CASSQAWVSGANVLTF
TRBJ2-2	NA	TRBV5-1	TRBD1	17	TGCGCCAGCAGCAGTCCCGGGACAGGGAAGATGGCCGGGGAGCTGTTTTTT	CASSSPGTGKMAGELFF
TRBJ2-5	NA	TRBV7-9	NA	14	TGTGCCAGCAGTCCCTCCCGCAGCCAAGAGACCCAGTACTTC	CASSPSRSQETQYF
TRBJ1-1	few	TRBV4-3	NA	13	TGCGCCAGCAGCCAAAGCCTGAACACTGAAGCTTTCTTT	CASSQSLNTEAFF
TRBJ2-5	NA	TRBV20-1	NA	12	TGCAGTGCTAGACCTCTTGGGGGTGAGCAGTACTTC	CSARPLGGEQYF
TRBJ2-7	few	TRBV6-1	NA	13	TGTGCCAGCACAAGGCAGGGTAACTACGAGCAGTACTTC	CASTRQGNYEQYF
TRBJ2-3	NA	TRBV6-2/TRBV6-3	NA	13	TGTGCCAGCACCGACCCCCGGACAGATACGCAGTATTTT	CASTDPRTDTQYF
TRBJ2-7	few	TRBV4-3	NA	15	TGCGCCAGCAGCCAAGATCCGGGGACATCCTACGAGCAGTACTTC	CASSQDPGTSYEQYF
TRBJ2-5	few	TRBV11-2	NA	15	TGTGCCAGCAGCTTGGGTGGGAGTCGCCAAGAGACCCAGTACTTC	CASSLGGSRQETQYF
TRBJ2-7	NA	TRBV27	NA	13	TGTGCCAGCAGTTTAACGCCAGGCTACGAGCAGTACTTC	CASSLTPGYEQYF
TRBJ2-1	NA	TRBV21-1	NA	17	TGTGTCAGCAGCAAAAAAAGAGGGGGGCACCTATACAATGAGCAGTTCTTC	CVSSKKRGGHLYNEQFF
TRBJ2-1	few	TRBV4-2	NA	15	TGTGCCAGCAGCCAAGATGTAGGGGGCTACAATGAGCAGTTCTTC	CASSQDVGGYNEQFF
TRBJ1-2	NA	TRBV6-2/TRBV6-3	TRBD1	15	TGTGCCAGCAGATCCGACAGGGGTGTTTCGTATGGCTACACCTTC	CASRSDRGVSYGYTF
TRBJ1-1	NA	TRBV6-5	NA	16	TGTGCCAGCAGTTACGGGCCAGGGGAGGGGGACACTGAAGCTTTCTTT	CASSYGPGEGDTEAFF
TRBJ1-4	NA	TRBV6-5	NA	14	TGTGCCAGCAGGGTCGGACAGACTAATGAAAAACTGTTTTTT	CASRVGQTNEKLFF
TRBJ1-1	NA	TRBV12-3/TRBV12-4	TRBD1	14	TGTGCCAGCAGAACCGACAGGGTGAACACTGAAGCTTTCTTT	CASRTDRVNTEAFF
TRBJ1-6	few	TRBV11-2	NA	16	TGTGCCAGCAGCTCAAAAGTGGGGATTCCGAATTCACCCCTCCACTTT	CASSSKVGIPNSPLHF